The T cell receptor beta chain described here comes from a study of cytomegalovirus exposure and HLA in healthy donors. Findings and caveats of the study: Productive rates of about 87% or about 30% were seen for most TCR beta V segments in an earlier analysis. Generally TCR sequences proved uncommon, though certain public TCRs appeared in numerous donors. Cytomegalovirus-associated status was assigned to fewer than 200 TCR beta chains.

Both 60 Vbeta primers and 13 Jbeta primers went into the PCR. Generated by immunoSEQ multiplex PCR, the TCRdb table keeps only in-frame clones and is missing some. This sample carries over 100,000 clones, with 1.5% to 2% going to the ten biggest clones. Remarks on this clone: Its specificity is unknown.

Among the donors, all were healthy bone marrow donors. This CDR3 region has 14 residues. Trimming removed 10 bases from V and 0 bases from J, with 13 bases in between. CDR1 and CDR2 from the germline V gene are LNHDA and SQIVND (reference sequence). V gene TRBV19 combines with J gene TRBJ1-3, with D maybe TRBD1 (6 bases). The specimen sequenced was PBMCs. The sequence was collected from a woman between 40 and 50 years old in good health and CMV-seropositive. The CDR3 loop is CATLQGRSGNTIYF. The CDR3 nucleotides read TGTGCCACTTTACAGGGCCGCTCTGGAAACACCATATATTTT.